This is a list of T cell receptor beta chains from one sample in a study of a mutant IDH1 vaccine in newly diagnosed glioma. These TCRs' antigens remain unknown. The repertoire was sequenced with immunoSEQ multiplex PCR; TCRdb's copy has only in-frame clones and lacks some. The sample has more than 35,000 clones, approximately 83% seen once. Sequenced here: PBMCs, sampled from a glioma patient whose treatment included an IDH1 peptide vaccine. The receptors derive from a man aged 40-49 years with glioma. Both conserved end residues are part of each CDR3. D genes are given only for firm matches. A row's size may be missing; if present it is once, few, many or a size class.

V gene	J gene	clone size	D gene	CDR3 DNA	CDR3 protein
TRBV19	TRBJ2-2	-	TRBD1	TGTGCCAGTAAGGACAGGGGGCCCGTACTCACCGGGGAGCTGTTTTTT	CASKDRGPVLTGELFF
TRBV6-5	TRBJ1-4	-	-	TGTGCCAGCAGCTCGTACATCCCGGGCGAAAAACTGTTTTTT	CASSSYIPGEKLFF
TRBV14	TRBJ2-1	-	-	TGTGCCAGCAGCCATCTCCATCTCCAGGGGCCGAGCTCCTGCAATGAGCAGTTCTTC	CASSHLHLQGPSSCNEQFF
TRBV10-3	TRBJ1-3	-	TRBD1	TGTGCCATCAGTCCAGGGGTAGGGACAGGAGGAAACACCATATATTTT	CAISPGVGTGGNTIYF
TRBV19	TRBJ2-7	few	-	TGTGCCAGTAGTAGGACCTCTACTATAACCTACGAGCAGTACTTC	CASSRTSTITYEQYF
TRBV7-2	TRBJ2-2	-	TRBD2	TGTGCCAGCAGCGTACGGGGGGTGGGGGGGGAGCTGTTTTTT	CASSVRGVGGELFF
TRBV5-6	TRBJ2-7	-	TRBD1	TGTGCCAGCAGCTTGGTGGACAGGATAACCTACGAGCAGTACTTC	CASSLVDRITYEQYF
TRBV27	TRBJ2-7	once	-	TGTGCCAGCATACCGAGCAGCGGTACCTACGAGCAGTACTTC	CASIPSSGTYEQYF
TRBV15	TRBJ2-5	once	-	TGTGCCACCAGCAGATTAGTCGGACAAAGAGTACAAGAGACCCAGTACTTC	CATSRLVGQRVQETQYF
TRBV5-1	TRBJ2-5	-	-	TGCGCCAGCAGCTTGGGGCAGACCCAGTACTTC	CASSLGQTQYF
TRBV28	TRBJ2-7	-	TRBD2	TGTGCCAGCAGCCAGACTAGCGGGAAGGTCGACGAGCAGTACTTC	CASSQTSGKVDEQYF
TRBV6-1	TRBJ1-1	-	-	TGTGCCAGCAAAGAGGGTACTCGGGGGGCTTTCTTT	CASKEGTRGAFF
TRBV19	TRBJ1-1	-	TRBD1	TGTGCCAGTAGTGCCGGGACAGGGCGTTCAGGTAATGGGAACACTGAAGCTTTCTTT	CASSAGTGRSGNGNTEAFF
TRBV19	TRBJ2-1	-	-	TGTGCCAGTAGTATGAGCGACTACAATGAGCAGTTCTTC	CASSMSDYNEQFF
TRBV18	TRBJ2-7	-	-	TGTGCCAGCTCACCACCGTCGTCCTACGAGCAGTACTTC	CASSPPSSYEQYF
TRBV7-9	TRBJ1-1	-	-	TGTGCCAGCAGCCTAACAGGGCTGAACACTGAAGCTTTCTTT	CASSLTGLNTEAFF